This TCR beta chain was sequenced in a study of T cell responses to AZD1222 COVID-19 vaccine. Study-level points and caveats: Spike-wide coverage was observed for vaccine-associated CD4 TCRs, with dominant responses at 160-218 and 743-854. Clonal diversity may have been underestimated in mostly white British donors.

Note on this clone: Its antigen is currently unknown.

This CDR3 contains 18 residues. Germline assignment: CDR1 SGHNT and CDR2 YYREEE (reference sequence). Trimming cost V 1 base and J 5 bases; bases outside gene matches: 13. Generated by immunoSEQ multiplex PCR, the TCRdb table keeps only in-frame clones and is missing some. Of 130,000 to 150,000 clones in the sample, 91% are singletons; the top ten hold about 1.5%. This sequence was found in an adult in good health. The chain has TRBV5-4 and TRBJ2-2; 8 positions agree with TRBD2. Sequenced material: peripheral blood, taken on day 0 of AZD1222 vaccination. The CDR3 reads CASSLSPGSGRGTGELFF. As DNA, the CDR3 is TGTGCCAGCAGCTTGTCCCCCGGGAGCGGGAGAGGTACCGGGGAGCTGTTTTTT.